The sequence of this TCR beta chain was determined in a study of blood T cell repertoires in COVID-19 (TCRdb year 2020). About the study as a whole: Collaborator samples came from the United States, Italy and Spain and covered acute and convalescent phases of COVID-19. The prospective study material was composed of cDNA or gDNA derived from T cells, B-cell-depleted T cells, or PBMCs. The samples were drawn from the first 160 participants of the ongoing ImmuneRACE study and from 1,200 or so subjects provided by 6 global collaborators. Deeply sampled blood TCRbeta repertoires from subjects exposed to, actively infected with, or recovered from COVID-19 were included in the dataset. The sample metadata nearly always contained a de-identified subject ID, COVID-19 status, age in years and sex. A freely available public database, intended as a resource for researchers studying the immune response to SARS-CoV-2, is where the repertoires were released. Where HLA class I and class II types were available, the types were taken from metadata supplied by the sample provider, not from assay-based typing. The paper's findings and limits, for the study overall: The quantity of clinical and demographic metadata differed by source and by participant and was supplied without curation.

TCRbeta CDR3 regions were amplified from genomic DNA using the immunoSEQ Assay, a bias-controlled multiplex PCR. As for how the authors treated the data: The number of nucleated cells in each sample was estimated from the amplification of reference gene primers within the assay. Sequence reads were collapsed and filtered to measure the absolute abundance of every unique TCRbeta CDR3 rearrangement. For each sample, productive Simpson clonality was calculated as the square root of Simpson's diversity index over productive rearrangements. TCRdb carries this immuneACCESS record with in-frame sequences only. Its versions omit some clonotypes, under half of them owing to an unresolved V gene in the studies checked, with the rest unexplained. V, J and clone size derive from that table, while D and trimming were established from the DNA sequence. Across this sample there are around 78,000 clones, with roughly 80% seen only once. Around 9.4% of the sample goes to the ten largest clones.

This clone showed up just a few times. Its target antigen remains unknown. Base qualities are missing; no much larger clone stands one base away. Collaborating institutions collected whole blood in K2EDTA tubes following their own protocols. For TCRbeta analysis, collaborators shipped samples as frozen whole blood, isolated PBMCs, or DNA extracted from either of those sample types. The germline V and J ends show losses of 3 bases and 6 bases respectively, and no gene match explains 2 bases of the junction. CDR1 and CDR2 are read off the germline V gene (reference sequence) as LGHDT and YNNKEL. From its cysteine to its phenylalanine, the CDR3 spans 13 amino acids. Only the CDR3 DNA stays, 39 bases, in frame from base 1.

The sequence joins TRBV3-1 (or the pseudogene TRBV3-2) to TRBJ1-2; TRBD1 aligns with 9 central bases. Sequenced input: peripheral blood. This clonotype was sampled from a human donor in a cohort sampled during active COVID-19. CDR3 loop: CASSQGQGNGYTF. The DNA sequence is as follows: TGTGCCAGCAGCCAGGGACAGGGAAATGGCTACACCTTC.